This T cell receptor beta chain appears in the sequencing data of a study of T cell responses to AZD1222 COVID-19 vaccine. CDR1 MNHEY and CDR2 SVGAGI come from the germline V gene. CDR3 size: 13 residues. Of note for this clone: A read error may account for a junction end that differs from germline.

Here immunoSEQ multiplex PCR was the method, and the copy in TCRdb shows in-frame clones only, minus some. The sample shows 130,000 or so clones, over 85% of them seen only once. The source material was peripheral blood, sampled on day 0 of AZD1222 vaccination. The clonotype comes from an adult in good health. This chain connects TRBV6-5 to TRBJ2-7; D call uncertain. The DNA for the CDR3 is TGTGCCAGCAGCCGGACGGGTGCTTACGGGCAGTACTTC. This gives the protein CASSRTGAYGQYF.